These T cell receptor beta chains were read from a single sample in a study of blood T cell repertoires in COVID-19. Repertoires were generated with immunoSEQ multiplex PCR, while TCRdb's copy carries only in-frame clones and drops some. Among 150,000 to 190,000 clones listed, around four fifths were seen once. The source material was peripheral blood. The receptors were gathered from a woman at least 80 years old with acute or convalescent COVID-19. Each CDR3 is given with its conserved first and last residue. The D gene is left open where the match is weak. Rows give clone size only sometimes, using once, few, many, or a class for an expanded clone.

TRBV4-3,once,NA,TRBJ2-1,TGCGCCAGCAGCCAAGATAGGGGTTCCTACAATGAGCAGTTCTTC,CASSQDRGSYNEQFF
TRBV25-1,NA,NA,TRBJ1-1,TGTGCCAGCAGTCCCGGACTGATGAACACTGAAGCTTTCTTT,CASSPGLMNTEAFF
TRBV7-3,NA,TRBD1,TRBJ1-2,TGTGCCAGCAGCTTCGGGACAGGGCCTAACTATGGCTACACCTTC,CASSFGTGPNYGYTF
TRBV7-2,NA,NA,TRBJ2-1,TGTGCCACGGGGTACGGCAATGAGCAGTTCTTC,CATGYGNEQFF
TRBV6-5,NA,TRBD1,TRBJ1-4,TGTGCCAGCAGTTACAGCCAGGGGGCAGGTGAAAAACTGTTTTTT,CASSYSQGAGEKLFF
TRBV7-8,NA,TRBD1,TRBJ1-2,TGTGCCAGCAGCCTACGGGACAGGGGACCTTATGGCTACACCTTC,CASSLRDRGPYGYTF
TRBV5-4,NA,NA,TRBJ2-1,TGTGCCAGCAGCTTGGACTCTCACTCCTACAATGAGCAGTTCTTC,CASSLDSHSYNEQFF
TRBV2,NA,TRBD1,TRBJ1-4,TGTGCCACAACAGGGGGACGGACTAATGAAAAACTGTTTTTT,CATTGGRTNEKLFF
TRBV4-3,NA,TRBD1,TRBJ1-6,TGCGCCAGCAGCCCGGGGTGGGAGGACAGGGCTTCACCCCTCCACTTT,CASSPGWEDRASPLHF
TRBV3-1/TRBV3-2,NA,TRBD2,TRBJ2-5,TGTGCCAGCAGCCAAGATAGACTAGCGGAAGAGACCCAGTACTTC,CASSQDRLAEETQYF
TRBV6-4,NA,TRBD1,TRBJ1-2,TGTGCCAGCAACTTTGACAGGGATGTTAACTATGGCTACACCTTC,CASNFDRDVNYGYTF
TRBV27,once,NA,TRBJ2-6,TGTGCCAGCTCGGGCTCTGGGGCCAACGTCCTGACTTTC,CASSGSGANVLTF
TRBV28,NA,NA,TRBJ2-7,TGTGCCAGCAGCCCCGTCGCCTACGAGCAGTACTTC,CASSPVAYEQYF
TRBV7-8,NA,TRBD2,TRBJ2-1,TGTGCCAGCAGCAAAACTAGCGGGAGGGTTGATGAGCAGTTCTTC,CASSKTSGRVDEQFF
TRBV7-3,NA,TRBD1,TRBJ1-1,TGTGCCAGCAGTCTTACAGGGGGCCCTGAGGCTTTCTTT,CASSLTGGPEAFF
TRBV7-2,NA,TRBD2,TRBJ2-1,TGTGCCAGCAGTTTTTTACACTTCGGACTAGCGGTTTACAATGAGCAGTTCTTC,CASSFLHFGLAVYNEQFF
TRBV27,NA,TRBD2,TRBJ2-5,TGTGCCAGCAGTTTATGGGGCGGGAGGGAGACCCAGTACTTC,CASSLWGGRETQYF
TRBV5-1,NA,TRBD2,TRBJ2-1,TGCGCCAGCAGCTTGGCCGAAGGAGGATGGGTAGCGGGGGGTCTAGATGAGCAGTTCTTC,CASSLAEGGWVAGGLDEQFF